The rows below give T cell receptor beta chains drawn from one sample of a study of T cell repertoires in cytomegalovirus infection. TCRdb re-called the reads through MiXCR, storing one row per CDR3 protein. Of 400,000 or so distinct CDR3 sequences listed, 31% are singletons. The material sequenced was PBMCs. The receptors stem from a human donor in good health (CMV status not recorded). Some clones in this sample may be carry-over from other donors' samples. Each CDR3 is given with its conserved first and last residue. A D gene is named only where the DNA matches it firmly. Some rows have no size entry. The others give once, few or many, or a class for an expanded clone.

V,size,J,D,DNA,CDR3
TRBV27,NA,TRBJ1-2,TRBD1,TGTGCCAGCAGTTTCCGGGACAGTCTAAATGGCTACACCTTC,CASSFRDSLNGYTF
TRBV7-9,NA,TRBJ1-2,NA,TGTGCCAGCGTCTATGGCTACACCTTC,CASVYGYTF
TRBV20-1,few,TRBJ1-6,NA,TGCAGTGCGCATGACAACAGGGATTCTTCACCCCTCCACTTT,CSAHDNRDSSPLHF
TRBV6-6,NA,TRBJ2-7,TRBD1,TGTGCCAGCAGTCGACGACAGGGAAGCTCCTACGAGCAGTACTTC,CASSRRQGSSYEQYF
TRBV28,few,TRBJ2-7,NA,TGTGCCAGCAGTTCCCTTGCCCCGTTCGAGCAGTACTTC,CASSSLAPFEQYF
TRBV29-1,once,TRBJ2-4,TRBD2,TGCAGCGTTGAAGATTCGCTAGCGGGGGGGGGGCACCTTCAGTACTTC,CSVEDSLAGGGHLQYF
TRBV7-6,few,TRBJ2-1,TRBD2,TGTGCCAGCAGCTTAAATCCAGCGGGGGGCGTCTATGAGCAGTTCTTC,CASSLNPAGGVYEQFF
TRBV7-2,many,TRBJ1-1,TRBD1,TGTGCCAGCAGCCGGGACAGGGGTTCGGACACTGAAGCTTTCTTT,CASSRDRGSDTEAFF
TRBV6-5,few,TRBJ1-5,TRBD1,TGTGCCAGCAGTCACTTTTCTCCTGGACAGGCGGTCGATCAGCCCCAGCATTTT,CASSHFSPGQAVDQPQHF
TRBV7-6,few,TRBJ2-1,NA,TGTGCCAGCAGCTTAGATGCTGGTGGTTACAATGAGCAGTTCTTC,CASSLDAGGYNEQFF
TRBV27,NA,TRBJ2-7,NA,TGTGCCAGCAGCTTGGGTGCAGGGGCCTACGAGCAGTACTTC,CASSLGAGAYEQYF
TRBV25-1,NA,TRBJ1-2,NA,TGTGCCAGCAGGAGCCGCTATGGCTACACCTTC,CASRSRYGYTF
TRBV7-2,many,TRBJ2-4,TRBD1,TGTGCCAGCAGCTCCCAAGGACAGGGAAACATTCAGTACTTC,CASSSQGQGNIQYF
TRBV12-3/TRBV12-4,NA,TRBJ2-1,NA,TGTGCCAGCAAAGGCCTGACTGGGCTTACCTACAATGAGCAGTTCTTC,CASKGLTGLTYNEQFF
TRBV29-1,NA,TRBJ2-3,NA,TGCAGCGCCGCTCGGGCCGGGGATACGCAGTATTTT,CSAARAGDTQYF
TRBV12-3/TRBV12-4,few,TRBJ2-1,TRBD2,TGTGCCAGCGCCGGCGGGGGACACAATGAGCAGTTCTTC,CASAGGGHNEQFF
TRBV7-2,NA,TRBJ2-3,TRBD2,TGTGCCAGCAGCCCCAGCAGACTAGCGGTCACAGATACGCAGTGTTTT,CASSPSRLAVTDTQCF
TRBV19,NA,TRBJ2-7,TRBD1,TGTGCCAGTAGTACCTCAACAGGGGCGAGCTACGAGCAGTACTTC,CASSTSTGASYEQYF
TRBV2,NA,TRBJ1-3,NA,TGTGCCAGCAGTGATGAAGATCTACCTGGAAACACCATATATTTT,CASSDEDLPGNTIYF
TRBV4-1,few,TRBJ2-7,NA,TGCGCCAGCAGCCAAGATTGGGCCCTAAACGAGCAGTACTTC,CASSQDWALNEQYF
TRBV10-3,few,TRBJ2-3,TRBD2,TGTGCCATCAGTGATTTTGGCGCGGGGGGCACAGATACGCAGTATTTT,CAISDFGAGGTDTQYF
TRBV7-2,few,TRBJ1-4,NA,TGTGCCAGCAGCTTAGTACAGGGTGCTTCTAATGAAAAACTGTTTTTT,CASSLVQGASNEKLFF
TRBV6-1,few,TRBJ1-1,NA,TGTGCCAGCAGTCAGGGACACACTGAAGCTTTCTTT,CASSQGHTEAFF
TRBV25-1,few,TRBJ2-7,NA,TGTGCCAGCACCTCAAGGGGAGTCCACGAGCAGTACTTC,CASTSRGVHEQYF
TRBV12-3/TRBV12-4,few,TRBJ1-1,NA,TGTGCCAGCACCCGGGACTCCCCGGTGGCTGAAGCTTTCTTT,CASTRDSPVAEAFF
TRBV6-1,many,TRBJ2-1,NA,TGTGCCAGCAGTGAAGGGTGGGGGGGCCAGGATGAGCAGTTCTTC,CASSEGWGGQDEQFF
TRBV7-9,few,TRBJ2-5,NA,TGTGCCACGCGGGCTGTGGGGGAAGAGACCCAGTACTTC,CATRAVGEETQYF
TRBV20-1,NA,TRBJ2-3,TRBD2,TGCAGTGCTAGTACGGATTTAACTAGCGGGGGGGCCACAGATACGCAGTATTTT,CSASTDLTSGGATDTQYF
TRBV25-1,NA,TRBJ2-7,NA,TGTGCCACCAGGGACGGCCGTGCCTACGAGCAGTACTTC,CATRDGRAYEQYF
TRBV7-8,few,TRBJ2-3,NA,TGTGCCAGCACTCAGCGACCCACAGATACGCAGTATTTT,CASTQRPTDTQYF
TRBV24-1,NA,TRBJ2-2,TRBD1,TGTGCCACCGACGACAGGGCCACCGGGGAGCTGTTTTTT,CATDDRATGELFF
TRBV2,NA,TRBJ2-7,NA,TGTGCCAGCAGTGAACAGAGGTACGAGCAGTACTTC,CASSEQRYEQYF
TRBV20-1,NA,TRBJ2-1,TRBD2,TGCAGTGCTAGTATGGCGGGAGCGTACAATGAGCAGTTCTTC,CSASMAGAYNEQFF
TRBV7-3,many,TRBJ2-2,TRBD2,TGTGCCAGCAGCTTACGGTCTGCGGGGGGGCCGAGGCCCGGGGAGCTGTTTTTT,CASSLRSAGGPRPGELFF
TRBV6-5,NA,TRBJ1-2,TRBD1,TGTGCCAGCAGTTTACTCCGGGACAGGGACTGGGGGCCAAACTATGGCTACACCTTC,CASSLLRDRDWGPNYGYTF
TRBV15,few,TRBJ2-4,TRBD2,TGTGCCACCAGCAACGGGACTAGCGGGGTGGTTCAGTACTTC,CATSNGTSGVVQYF
TRBV7-2,many,TRBJ2-5,NA,TGTGCCAGCAGCTCCCAACAGGGCCGGGAGGAGACCCAGTACTTC,CASSSQQGREETQYF
TRBV12-3/TRBV12-4,NA,TRBJ2-3,NA,TGTGCCAGCTCCCCCCAGCATAGCACAGATACGCAGTATTTT,CASSPQHSTDTQYF
TRBV12-3/TRBV12-4,NA,TRBJ2-1,NA,TGTGCCAGCAGTTCAGAGGGGGGGGGCTACAATGAGCAGTTCTTC,CASSSEGGGYNEQFF
TRBV19,few,TRBJ1-1,NA,TGTGCCAGTTTAGGTCAGATGAACACTGAAGCTTTCTTT,CASLGQMNTEAFF
TRBV5-4,NA,TRBJ2-1,TRBD1,TGTGCCAGCAACCCCCCTGGGGACAGGGGCGGTGAGCAGTTCTTC,CASNPPGDRGGEQFF
TRBV6-6,NA,TRBJ1-5,NA,TGTGCCAGCACTCTAGGCGGGAAACAGCCCCAGCATTTT,CASTLGGKQPQHF
TRBV6-5,NA,TRBJ2-3,TRBD2,TGTTCCAGCAGTACTGTGACTAGCGGGGCGATAGATACGCAGTATTTT,CSSSTVTSGAIDTQYF
TRBV12-3/TRBV12-4,few,TRBJ1-5,TRBD1,TGTGCCAGCAGTTTAGCCGCCGGGACAGGGGCAAATCAGCCCCAGCATTTT,CASSLAAGTGANQPQHF
TRBV7-3,many,TRBJ2-7,NA,TGTGCCAGCAGCGCAACTCCTTCGGGGGACGAGCAGTACTTC,CASSATPSGDEQYF
TRBV6-1,many,TRBJ1-6,TRBD1,TGTGCCAGCAGTCCTCTAACAGGGGTTAATTCACCCCTCCACTTT,CASSPLTGVNSPLHF
TRBV20-1,NA,TRBJ1-1,NA,TGCAGTGCTAGAGCAGGGTCCACTGAAGCTTTCTTT,CSARAGSTEAFF
TRBV2,NA,TRBJ1-2,NA,TGTGCCAGCAGTGAAGCGCGTGTCGGAGGAATCTATGGCTACACCTTC,CASSEARVGGIYGYTF